The source of this T cell receptor (beta chain) is a study of blood T cell repertoires in COVID-19 (dated by TCRdb to the early 2020s). In terms of the full investigation: Samples from collaborators originated in the United States, Italy and Spain and spanned both the acute and convalescent phases of COVID-19. The material from the prospective study consisted of cDNA or gDNA derived from T cells, B-cell-depleted T cells, or PBMCs. The dataset comprised deeply sampled blood TCRbeta repertoires from subjects exposed to, actively infected with, or recovered from COVID-19. The repertoires were released in a freely available public database intended as a resource for research on the immune response to SARS-CoV-2. Samples came from the ongoing ImmuneRACE study (first 160 participants) plus 1,254 subjects from 6 global collaborators. Sample metadata almost always included a de-identified subject ID, COVID-19 status, age in years and sex. Where HLA class I and class II types were available, the types were taken from metadata supplied by the sample provider, not from assay-based typing. The investigation overall reported the following: The quantity of clinical and demographic metadata differed by source and by participant and was supplied without curation.

TCRbeta CDR3 regions were amplified from genomic DNA by means of the immunoSEQ Assay, a bias-controlled multiplex PCR. The paper's processing steps were these. Nucleated cell counts per sample were estimated from amplification of reference gene primers within the assay. To quantify the absolute abundance of each unique TCRbeta CDR3 rearrangement, sequence reads were collapsed and filtered. For each sample, productive Simpson clonality was calculated as the square root of Simpson's diversity index across productive rearrangements. What TCRdb holds here is the immuneACCESS table cut down to in-frame rearrangements. Part of the clones is not present; checked against another copy, under half of the missing clones reflect an unresolved V gene, and the others are unexplained. V and J calls and clone size come straight from that table; D and trimming were deduced from the DNA. The sample has 60,000 to 70,000 clones on record, around 88% of them singletons. The top ten clonotypes cover around a sixth of the sample.

Spanning cysteine to phenylalanine, the CDR3 consists of 14 amino acids. Solely the CDR3 DNA is kept, with 42 bases framed from the first base. V was cut back by 3 bases and J by 8 bases, leaving a gap of 13 bases between them. CDR1 and CDR2 are read off the germline V gene as MDHEN and SYDVKM. A word on this clone: The specificity of this receptor is unknown. No clone much larger than this one lies a single base away; base qualities are absent.

Whole blood was collected in K2EDTA tubes by collaborating institutions according to the institutions' own protocols. Collaborator samples were shipped for TCRbeta analysis as frozen whole blood, isolated PBMCs, or DNA extracted from either sample type. The specimen sequenced was peripheral blood. This TCR came from an elderly woman with active COVID-19. The V gene is TRBV28 and the J gene is TRBJ1-4; possibly the D gene is TRBD1, per 6 matching bases. Read as DNA, the sequence is TGTGCCAGCAGTTTTCGGGACACGGCCGAAAAACTGTTTTTT. It translates as CASSFRDTAEKLFF.